What follows is one TCR beta chain and its context. Other DNA sequences from this sample encode an identical CDR3 as well. The germline gives CDR1 LNHDA, CDR2 SQIVND (reference sequence). This CDR3 comprises 13 residues. Trimming removed 3 bases from V and 2 bases from J, with 8 bases in between. These data come from a study of memory CD8 T cells in hepatitis C reinfection. Time point specified: pre-reinfection, 55 to 20 weeks before reinfection detection. The sorted cells went straight to TCR sequencing with no prior in vitro expansion. Some clones are missing from TCRdb's copy, which holds only in-frame ones; the method was immunoSEQ multiplex PCR. The sample includes approximately 51,000 clones, under 90% seen only once; the top ten take more than 0.8%.

The chain carries TRBV19 and TRBJ2-7; no clear D. The clonotype was recovered from a man between 18 and 35 years old with hepatitis C virus infection. The sample was naive CD8+ T cells sorted from blood. CDR3 sequence reads: CASSMYSTYEQYF. The CDR3 nucleotides are TGTGCCAGTAGTATGTACAGCACCTACGAGCAGTACTTC.